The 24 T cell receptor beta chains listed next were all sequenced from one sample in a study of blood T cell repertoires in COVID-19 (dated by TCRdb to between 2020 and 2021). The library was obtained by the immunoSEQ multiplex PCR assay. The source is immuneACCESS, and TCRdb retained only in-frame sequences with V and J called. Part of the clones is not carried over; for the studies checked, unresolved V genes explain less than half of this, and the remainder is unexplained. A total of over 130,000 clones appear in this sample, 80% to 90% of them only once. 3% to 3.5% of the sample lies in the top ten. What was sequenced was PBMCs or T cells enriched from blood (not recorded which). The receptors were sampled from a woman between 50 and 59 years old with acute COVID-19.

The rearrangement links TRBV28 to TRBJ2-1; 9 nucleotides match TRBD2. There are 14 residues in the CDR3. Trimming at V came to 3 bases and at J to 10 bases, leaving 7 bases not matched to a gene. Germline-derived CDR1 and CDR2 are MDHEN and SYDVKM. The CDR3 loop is CASSFGTLAGEQFF. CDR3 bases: TGTGCCAGCAGTTTTGGGACTCTAGCGGGGGAGCAGTTCTTC.

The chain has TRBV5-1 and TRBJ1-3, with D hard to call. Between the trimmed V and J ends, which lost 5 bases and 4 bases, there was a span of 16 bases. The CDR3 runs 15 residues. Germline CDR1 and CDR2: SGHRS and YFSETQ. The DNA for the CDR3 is TGCGCCAGCAGGGTTCAGGCGTTGTTGGGAAACACCATATATTTT. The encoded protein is CASRVQALLGNTIYF.

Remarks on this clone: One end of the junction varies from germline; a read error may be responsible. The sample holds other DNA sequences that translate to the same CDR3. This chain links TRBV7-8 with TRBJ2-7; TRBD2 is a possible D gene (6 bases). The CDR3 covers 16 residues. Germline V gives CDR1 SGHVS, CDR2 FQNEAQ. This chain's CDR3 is CASSLASMEGPYEQYF. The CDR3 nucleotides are TGTGCCAGCAGCTTAGCATCGATGGAGGGACCCTACGAACAGTACTTC.

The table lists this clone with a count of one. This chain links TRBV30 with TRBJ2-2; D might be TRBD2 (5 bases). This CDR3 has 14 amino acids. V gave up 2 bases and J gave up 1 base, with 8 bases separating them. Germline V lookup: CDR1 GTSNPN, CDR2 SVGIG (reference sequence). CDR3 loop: CAWSRTLNTGELFF. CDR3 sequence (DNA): TGTGCCTGGAGTAGGACTCTGAACACCGGGGAGCTGTTTTTT.

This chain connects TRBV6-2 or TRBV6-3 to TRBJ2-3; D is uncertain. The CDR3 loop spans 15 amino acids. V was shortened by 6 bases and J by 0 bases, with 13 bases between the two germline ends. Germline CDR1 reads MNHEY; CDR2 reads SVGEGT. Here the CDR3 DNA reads TGTGCCAGCAGCCCTACAGCTACTAGCACAGATACGCAGTATTTT. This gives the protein CASSPTATSTDTQYF.

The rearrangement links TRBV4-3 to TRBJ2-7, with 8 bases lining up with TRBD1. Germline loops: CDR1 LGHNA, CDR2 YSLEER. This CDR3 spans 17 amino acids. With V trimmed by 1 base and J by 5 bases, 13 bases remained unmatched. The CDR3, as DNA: TGCGCCAGCAGCCAAGCGGAAACCGGGACAGGTATCCACGAGCAGTACTTC. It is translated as CASSQAETGTGIHEQYF.

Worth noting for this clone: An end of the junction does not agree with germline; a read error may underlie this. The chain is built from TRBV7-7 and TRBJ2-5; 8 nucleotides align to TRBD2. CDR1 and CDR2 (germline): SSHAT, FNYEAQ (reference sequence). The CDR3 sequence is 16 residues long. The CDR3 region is CASSLGLSSGQETQYF. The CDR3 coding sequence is TGTGCTAGCAGCTTAGGATTGTCTAGCGGGCAAGAGACCCAGTACTTC. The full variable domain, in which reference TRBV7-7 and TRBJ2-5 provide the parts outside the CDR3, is GAGVSQSPRYKVTKRGQDVTLRCDPISSHATLYWYQQALGQGPEFLTYFNYEAQPDKSGLPSDRFSAERPEGSISTLTIQRTEQRDSAMYRCASSLGLSSGQETQYFGPGTRLLVL.

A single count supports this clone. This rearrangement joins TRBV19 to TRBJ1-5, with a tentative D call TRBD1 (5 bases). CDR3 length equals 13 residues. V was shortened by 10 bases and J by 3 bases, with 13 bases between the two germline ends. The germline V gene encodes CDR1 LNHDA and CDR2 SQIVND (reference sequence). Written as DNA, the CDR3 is TGTGCCACCCGAAGGGGTCACAATCAGCCCCAGCATTTT. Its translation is CATRRGHNQPQHF. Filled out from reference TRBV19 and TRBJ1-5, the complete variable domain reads DGGITQSPKYLFRKEGQNVTLSCEQNLNHDAMYWYRQDPGQGLRLIYYSQIVNDFQKGDIAEGYSVSREKKESFPLTVTSAQKNPTAFYLCATRRGHNQPQHFGDGTRLSIL.

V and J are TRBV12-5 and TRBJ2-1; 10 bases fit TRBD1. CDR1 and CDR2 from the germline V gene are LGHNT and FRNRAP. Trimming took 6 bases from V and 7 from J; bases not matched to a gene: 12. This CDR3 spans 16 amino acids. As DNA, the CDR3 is TGTGCTAGTGGACCGGGCCTAGGACAGGGGGGAAATGAGCAGTTCTTC. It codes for CASGPGLGQGGNEQFF.

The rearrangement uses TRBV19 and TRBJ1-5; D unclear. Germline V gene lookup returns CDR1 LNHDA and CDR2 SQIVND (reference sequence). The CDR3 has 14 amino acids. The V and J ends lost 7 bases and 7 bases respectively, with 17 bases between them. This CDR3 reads CASTSSPREQPQHF. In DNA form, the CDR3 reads TGTGCCAGTACCTCCTCACCCCGAGAACAGCCCCAGCATTTT.

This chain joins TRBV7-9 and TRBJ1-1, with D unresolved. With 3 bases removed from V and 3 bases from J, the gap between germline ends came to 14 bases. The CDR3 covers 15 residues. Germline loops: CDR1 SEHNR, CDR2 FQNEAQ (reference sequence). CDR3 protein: CASSFKVTGDTEAFF. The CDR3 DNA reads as TGTGCCAGCAGCTTTAAGGTTACCGGGGACACTGAAGCTTTCTTT.

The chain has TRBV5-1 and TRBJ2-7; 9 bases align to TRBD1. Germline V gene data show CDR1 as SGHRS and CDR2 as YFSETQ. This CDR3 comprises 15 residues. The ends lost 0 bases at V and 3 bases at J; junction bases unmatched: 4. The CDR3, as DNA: TGCGCCAGCAGCTTGGTCCCGGGACAGGGCTACGAGCAGTACTTC. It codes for CASSLVPGQGYEQYF.

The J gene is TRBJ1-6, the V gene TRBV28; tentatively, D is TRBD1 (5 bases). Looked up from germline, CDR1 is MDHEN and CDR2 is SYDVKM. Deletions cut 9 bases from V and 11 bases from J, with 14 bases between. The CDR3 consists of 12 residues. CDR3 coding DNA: TGTGCCAGTTCGGGGGGGATTACACCCCTCCACTTT. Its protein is CASSGGITPLHF.

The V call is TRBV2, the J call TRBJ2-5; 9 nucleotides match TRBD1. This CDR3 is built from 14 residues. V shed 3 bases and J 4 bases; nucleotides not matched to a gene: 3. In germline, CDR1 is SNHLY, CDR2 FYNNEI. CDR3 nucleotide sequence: TGTGCCAGCAGTGAGGACAGGGGAGGAGAGACCCAGTACTTC. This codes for CASSEDRGGETQYF.

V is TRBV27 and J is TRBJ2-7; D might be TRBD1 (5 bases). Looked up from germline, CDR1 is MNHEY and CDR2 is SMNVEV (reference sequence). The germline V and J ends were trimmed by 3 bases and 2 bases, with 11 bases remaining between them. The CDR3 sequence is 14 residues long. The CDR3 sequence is CASSFTGLTYEQYF. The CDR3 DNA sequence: TGTGCCAGCAGTTTCACAGGATTAACCTACGAGCAGTACTTC.

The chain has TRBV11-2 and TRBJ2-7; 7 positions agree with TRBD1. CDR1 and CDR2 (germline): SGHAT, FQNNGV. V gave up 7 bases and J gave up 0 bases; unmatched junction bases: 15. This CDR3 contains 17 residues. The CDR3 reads CASTGVPGTDSSYEQYF. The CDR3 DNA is TGTGCCAGCACTGGGGTACCCGGGACAGATAGCTCCTACGAGCAGTACTTC.

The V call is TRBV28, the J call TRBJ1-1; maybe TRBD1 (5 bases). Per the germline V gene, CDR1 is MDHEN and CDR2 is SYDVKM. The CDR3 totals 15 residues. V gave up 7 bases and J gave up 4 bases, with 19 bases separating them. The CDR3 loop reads CASTPARTGGTEAFF. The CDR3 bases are TGTGCCAGCACCCCAGCCCGGACCGGGGGCACTGAAGCTTTCTTT.

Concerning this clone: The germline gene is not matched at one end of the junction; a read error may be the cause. This CDR3 reads CAGSLQGARQYF. CDR3 nucleotides: TGCGCCGGCAGCTTGCAGGGGGCGAGGCAGTACTTC. The chain couples TRBV5-1 to TRBJ2-7; TRBD1 matches at 8 bases. The CDR3 runs to 12 residues. From germline, CDR1 is SGHRS and CDR2 YFSETQ. Together with reference TRBV5-1 and TRBJ2-7, the CDR3 gives the full variable domain: KAGVTQTPRYLIKTRGQQVTLSCSPISGHRSVSWYQQTPGQGLQFLFEYFSETQRNKGNFPGRFSGRQFSNSRSEMNVSTLELGDSALYLCAGSLQGARQYFGPGTRLTVT.

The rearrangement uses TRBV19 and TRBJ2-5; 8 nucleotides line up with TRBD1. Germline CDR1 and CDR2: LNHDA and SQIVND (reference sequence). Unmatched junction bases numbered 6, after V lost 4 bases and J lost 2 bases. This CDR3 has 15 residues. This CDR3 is CASSKQGGGQETQYF. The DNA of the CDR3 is TGTGCCAGTAGTAAACAGGGGGGTGGACAAGAGACCCAGTACTTC. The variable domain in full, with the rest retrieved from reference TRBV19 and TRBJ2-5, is DGGITQSPKYLFRKEGQNVTLSCEQNLNHDAMYWYRQDPGQGLRLIYYSQIVNDFQKGDIAEGYSVSREKKESFPLTVTSAQKNPTAFYLCASSKQGGGQETQYFGPGTRLLVL.

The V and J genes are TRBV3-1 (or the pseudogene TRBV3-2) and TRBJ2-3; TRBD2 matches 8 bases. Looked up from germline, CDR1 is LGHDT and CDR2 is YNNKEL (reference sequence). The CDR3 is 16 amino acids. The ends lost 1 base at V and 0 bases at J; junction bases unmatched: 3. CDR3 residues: CASSQGTSGSTDTQYF. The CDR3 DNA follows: TGTGCCAGCAGCCAAGGCACTAGCGGAAGCACAGATACGCAGTATTTT.

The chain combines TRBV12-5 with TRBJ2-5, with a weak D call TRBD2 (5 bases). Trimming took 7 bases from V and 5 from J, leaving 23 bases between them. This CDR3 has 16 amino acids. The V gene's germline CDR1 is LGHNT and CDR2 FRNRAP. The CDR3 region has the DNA TGTGCTAGTGCCCCCTCTACAGAGGGTTTCGATGAGACCCAGTACTTC. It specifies CASAPSTEGFDETQYF.

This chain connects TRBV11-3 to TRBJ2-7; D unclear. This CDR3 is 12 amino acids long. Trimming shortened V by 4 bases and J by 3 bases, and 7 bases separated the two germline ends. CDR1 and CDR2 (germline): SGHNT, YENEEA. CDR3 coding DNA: TGTGCCAGCAGCTCCGCACTCTACGAGCAGTACTTC. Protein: CASSSALYEQYF. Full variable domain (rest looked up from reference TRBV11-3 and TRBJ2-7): EAGVVQSPRYKIIEKKQPVAFWCNPISGHNTLYWYLQNLGQGPELLIRYENEEAVDDSQLPKDRFSAERLKGVDSTLKIQPAELGDSAVYLCASSSALYEQYFGPGTRLTVT.

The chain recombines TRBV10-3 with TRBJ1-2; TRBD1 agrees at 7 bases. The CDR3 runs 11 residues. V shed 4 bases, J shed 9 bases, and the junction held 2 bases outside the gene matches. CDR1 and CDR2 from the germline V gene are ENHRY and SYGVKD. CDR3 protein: CAISGTGRYTF. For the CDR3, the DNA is TGTGCCATCAGTGGGACAGGTCGCTACACCTTC.

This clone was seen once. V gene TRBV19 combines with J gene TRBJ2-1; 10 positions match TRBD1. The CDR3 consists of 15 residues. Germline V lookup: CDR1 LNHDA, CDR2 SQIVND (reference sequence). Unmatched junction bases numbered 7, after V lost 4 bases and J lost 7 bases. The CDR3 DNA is TGTGCCAGTAGTAATAGAGGACAGGGGGGGAATGAGCAGTTCTTC. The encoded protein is CASSNRGQGGNEQFF.